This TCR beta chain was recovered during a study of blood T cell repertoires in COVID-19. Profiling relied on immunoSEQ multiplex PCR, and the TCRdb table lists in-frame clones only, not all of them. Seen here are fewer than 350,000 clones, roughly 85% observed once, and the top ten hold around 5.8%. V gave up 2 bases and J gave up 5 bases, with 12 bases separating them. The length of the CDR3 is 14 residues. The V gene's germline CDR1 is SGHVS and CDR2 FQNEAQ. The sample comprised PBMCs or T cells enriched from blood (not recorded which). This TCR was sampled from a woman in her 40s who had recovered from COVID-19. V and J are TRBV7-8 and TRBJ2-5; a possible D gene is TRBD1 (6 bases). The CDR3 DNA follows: TGTGCCAGCAGCTTATCGCCAGGGGTGGAGACCCAGTACTTC. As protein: CASSLSPGVETQYF.